A single T cell receptor (beta chain) is shown here with its context. The germline CDR1 and CDR2 sequences are LNHDA and SQIVND (reference sequence). This CDR3 contains 13 residues. Trimming removed 6 bases at V and 7 bases at J, with 13 bases between. The data stem from a study of blood T cell repertoires in COVID-19. About the study: Specimens from acute and convalescent COVID-19 originated in the United States, Italy and Spain. PBMCs, B-cell-depleted T cells, or T cells were the source of the cDNA or gDNA that made up the material.

The authors' processing: Quantification of nucleated cells was approximated via reference gene primer amplification. Repertoires were generated with immunoSEQ multiplex PCR, while TCRdb's copy carries only in-frame clones and drops some. That table gives V, J and clone size, and the DNA gave D and trimming. Altogether under 300,000 clones are present, approximately 86% being singletons, with the ten largest covering about 7.1%. The sample was peripheral blood. This receptor was obtained from a woman between 65 and 79 years old with active or convalescent COVID-19. The V call is TRBV19, the J call TRBJ1-3; the D gene is possibly TRBD1 (6 bases). CDR3 loop: CASSGTGLNTIYF. The DNA for the CDR3 is TGTGCCAGTAGCGGAACAGGGTTGAACACCATATATTTT.